This T cell receptor (beta chain) was identified during a study of T cells after yellow fever vaccination. Overall study findings and caveats: Abundant bulk-population clonotypes could contaminate the FACS-sorted repertoires. Boosting was followed by the reappearance of most primary-vaccination clones (about 97% CD4, about 90% CD8). The CD4 compartment and the CD8 compartment contained a small share of clonotypes in common.

This clonotype has a handful of counts. Its target is not known. The CDR3 totals 14 residues. Germline CDR1 MNHNS, CDR2 SASEGT. Trimming cost V 7 bases and J 3 bases, with 15 bases left between them. Universal primer sites and UMIs were introduced during 5'RACE template-switching synthesis of TCR cDNA. TCRdb redid the calling of the 5' RACE reads with MiXCR, one entry per CDR3 protein. The sample has hundreds of thousands of distinct CDR3 sequences, 5.2% seen once; the top ten hold roughly 3.3%. The genes are TRBV6-1 and TRBJ1-1; weak D call: TRBD1 (5 bases). The material sequenced was CD4+ T cells sorted from PBMCs, taken on the day of the yellow fever booster vaccination. The sequence was obtained from a man aged 18-30 years who received the YFV17D yellow fever vaccine. The CDR3 sequence: CASTEGTPDTEAFF. The CDR3 DNA follows: TGTGCCAGCACCGAAGGGACGCCTGACACTGAAGCTTTCTTT.